This is a list of T cell receptor beta chains from one sample in a study of control samples from healthy donors and cancer patients. The table came from immunoSEQ multiplex PCR; TCRdb's copy has only in-frame clones and leaves some out. The sample gives about 160,000 clones, roughly nine tenths of which show up once; 0.68% is in the top ten. Sequencing was carried out using blood. The receptors here all came from a woman in her 30s in good health. The CDR3 runs from the conserved cysteine through the conserved F or W. A D gene is named only where the DNA matches it firmly. Rows give clone size only sometimes, using once, few, many, or a class for an expanded clone.

j_call v_call d_call clone_size cdr3_nt cdr3_aa
TRBJ2-3 TRBV3-1/TRBV3-2 NA NA TGTGCCAGCAGCCAAGAGTGGCTTTTTGCTACGCAGTATTTT CASSQEWLFATQYF
TRBJ1-1 TRBV3-1/TRBV3-2 NA NA TGTGCCAGCAGCCAAGATATCCCAGCGAGGAACACTGAAGCTTTCTTT CASSQDIPARNTEAFF
TRBJ2-7 TRBV7-8 NA NA TGTGCCAGCAGCCCACAGACGGACGAGCAGTACTTC CASSPQTDEQYF
TRBJ2-7 TRBV20-1 TRBD2 NA TGCAGTGCTAGTGACGGTAGCGGGAGGGCCGGAGTCCACGAGCAGTACTTC CSASDGSGRAGVHEQYF
TRBJ2-7 TRBV7-8 TRBD2 NA TGTGCCAGCAGCTTCGGACTAGCGGGAGCATCCTACGAGCAGTACTTC CASSFGLAGASYEQYF
TRBJ1-5 TRBV13 NA NA TGTGCCAGCAGCCAAGGAGGGAGCAATCAGCCCCAGCATTTT CASSQGGSNQPQHF
TRBJ2-3 TRBV6-2/TRBV6-3 NA NA TGTGCCAGCAGTCAAGCCACAGATACGCAGTATTTT CASSQATDTQYF
TRBJ2-7 TRBV5-1 TRBD1 NA TGCGCCAGCAGCTTGGCGACAGGGGCGCACGAGCAGTACTTC CASSLATGAHEQYF
TRBJ2-1 TRBV7-6 NA NA TGTGCCAGCAGCCCCCTTGGGGCCACTGAGCAGTTCTTC CASSPLGATEQFF
TRBJ2-7 TRBV5-6 NA NA TGTGCCAGCAGCTTACCAGGGACCGAGCAGTACTTC CASSLPGTEQYF
TRBJ2-7 TRBV6-1 TRBD2 NA TGTGCCAGCAGTGCTTCCGGGACTATACTCTCCTACGAGCAGTACTTC CASSASGTILSYEQYF
TRBJ2-7 TRBV2 TRBD2 NA TGTGCCAGCAGTGTGACTAGCGGGTACAACGAGCAGTACTTC CASSVTSGYNEQYF
TRBJ2-3 TRBV12-3/TRBV12-4 NA NA TGTGCCAGCAGTTTAGGACTAGTAGATACGCAGTATTTT CASSLGLVDTQYF
TRBJ2-7 TRBV12-3/TRBV12-4 NA NA TGTGCCAGCAGTTCCGAGGGGCCCGAGCAGTACTTC CASSSEGPEQYF
TRBJ1-1 TRBV7-9 NA NA TGTGCCAGCAGCACAGGCATGAACACTGAAGCTTTCTTT CASSTGMNTEAFF
TRBJ2-7 TRBV6-5 TRBD1 NA TGTGCCAGCAGTTACGGGACAGGGTACGAGCAGTACTTC CASSYGTGYEQYF
TRBJ1-2 TRBV5-4 TRBD1 NA TGTGCCAGCAGTGGGACAGGGACCTATGGCTACACCTTC CASSGTGTYGYTF
TRBJ1-1 TRBV29-1 TRBD1 NA TGCAGCGTTGAAAGGGGGCGGGCTGAAGCTTTCTTT CSVERGRAEAFF
TRBJ2-7 TRBV20-1 NA once TGCAGTGCTAGTATGTGGGACGCTCAGCAGTACTTC CSASMWDAQQYF
TRBJ2-2 TRBV19 TRBD2 NA TGTGCCAGTAGTATCGCAGGGAGGGGCACCGGGGAGCTGTTTTTT CASSIAGRGTGELFF
TRBJ2-7 TRBV6-5 TRBD1 few TGTGCCAGCAAGACGACAGGGCCCGAGCAGTACTTC CASKTTGPEQYF
TRBJ1-2 TRBV27 NA NA TGTGCCAGCAGTCCTGGAGATTATGGCTACACCTTC CASSPGDYGYTF